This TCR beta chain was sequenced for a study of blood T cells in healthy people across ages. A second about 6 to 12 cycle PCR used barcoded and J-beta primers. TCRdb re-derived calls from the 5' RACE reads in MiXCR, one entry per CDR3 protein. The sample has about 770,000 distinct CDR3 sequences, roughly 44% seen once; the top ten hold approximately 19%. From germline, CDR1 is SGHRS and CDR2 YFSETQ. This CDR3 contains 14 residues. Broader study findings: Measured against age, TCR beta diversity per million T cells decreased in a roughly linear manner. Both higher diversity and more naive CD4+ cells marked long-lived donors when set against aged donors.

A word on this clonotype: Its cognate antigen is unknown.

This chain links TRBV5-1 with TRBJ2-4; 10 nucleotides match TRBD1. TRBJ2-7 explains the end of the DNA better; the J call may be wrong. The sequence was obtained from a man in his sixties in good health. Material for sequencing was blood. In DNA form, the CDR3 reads TGCGCCAGCAGCTTGGGACAGGGGGCTTCCGAGCAGTACTTC. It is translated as CASSLGQGASEQYF.